The 9 T cell receptor beta chains reported below all come from one sample, sequenced in a study of cytomegalovirus exposure and HLA in healthy donors. Researchers ran the PCR with 60 Vbeta and 13 Jbeta primers. Here immunoSEQ multiplex PCR was the method, and the copy in TCRdb shows in-frame clones only, minus some. The sample shows 98,000 or so clones, around 76% of them seen only once. Sequencing was carried out using PBMCs. Every receptor here comes from a human donor in good health.

The rearrangement links TRBV6-6 to TRBJ1-1; perhaps TRBD1 as D (5 bases). The CDR3 spans 12 residues. Looked up from germline, CDR1 is MNHNY and CDR2 is SVGAGI (reference sequence). V lost 6 bases to trimming and J lost 11 bases, with 16 bases between them. CDR3 residues: CASSTSNGGAFF. The CDR3 bases are TGTGCCAGCAGCACTTCGAACGGGGGGGCTTTCTTT.

This clone was picked up many times. The chain employs TRBV4-1 and TRBJ2-2, with TRBD1 matching 9 bases. CDR3 length equals 17 residues. The J segment lost 0 bases and the V segment lost 3 bases, leaving 5 bases of the junction unmatched. In germline, CDR1 is MGHRA, CDR2 YSYEKL. The CDR3 coding sequence is TGCGCCAGCAGCCAGATACAGGGGGCCCCGAACACCGGGGAGCTGTTTTTT. Translating gives CASSQIQGAPNTGELFF.

The J gene is TRBJ1-1, the V gene TRBV19; 7 nucleotides line up with TRBD1. Germline CDR1 is LNHDA and CDR2 is SQIVND (reference sequence). This CDR3 is built from 17 residues. With V trimmed by 5 bases and J by 8 bases, 20 bases remained unmatched. DNA of the CDR3: TGTGCCAGTAGTTATATCCCCGGAGGGACAGCAGGGCCCGAAGCTTTCTTT. Translation gives CASSYIPGGTAGPEAFF.

The V gene is TRBV4-2, the J gene TRBJ2-7, with TRBD1 identical over 9 bases. This CDR3 is built from 16 residues. After removal of 0 bases from V and 4 bases from J, the junction contained 7 bases not matched to a gene. In germline, CDR1 is LGHNA, CDR2 YNFKEQ. CDR3 sequence reads: CASSQEEGQGIYEQYF. CDR3 nucleotide sequence: TGTGCCAGCAGCCAAGAAGAAGGACAGGGGATTTACGAGCAGTACTTC.

The rearrangement uses TRBV5-6 and TRBJ1-3; no reliable D call. V was pared by 4 bases and J by 0 bases, with 8 bases between. CDR3 length: 14 residues. Germline V gene sequence: CDR1 SGHDT, CDR2 YYEEEE. The CDR3 DNA follows: TGTGCCAGCAGCCCGTGGAGCTCTGGAAACACCATATATTTT. Protein product: CASSPWSSGNTIYF.

This clone turned up a few times. V gene TRBV4-1 combines with J gene TRBJ1-2; D may be TRBD1 (5 bases). V lost 1 base and J lost 0, with 6 bases in between. Looked up from germline, CDR1 is MGHRA and CDR2 is YSYEKL. The CDR3 has 14 amino acids. The CDR3 protein is CASSQVTANYGYTF. The CDR3 DNA reads TGCGCCAGCAGCCAAGTGACAGCTAACTATGGCTACACCTTC.

J is TRBJ2-7 and V is TRBV5-1, with D possibly TRBD2 on 6 matching bases. V was cut by 4 bases and J by 4 bases, with 12 bases left in between. Germline V CDR1 and CDR2: SGHRS, YFSETQ. The length of the CDR3 is 13 residues. CDR3 sequence reads: CASSPTSPYEQYF. The CDR3 nucleotides are TGCGCCAGCAGCCCAACTAGCCCGTACGAGCAGTACTTC.

This clone was seen just once. The V and J genes are TRBV30 and TRBJ1-2, with a weak D call TRBD1 (5 bases). CDR3 length equals 11 residues. Trimming removed 3 bases from V and 7 bases from J, with 9 bases in between. The germline V gene has CDR1 GTSNPN and CDR2 SVGIG (reference sequence). CDR3 nucleotides: TGTGCCTGGAGGGGGGAGGGTGGCTACACCTTC. Translating gives CAWRGEGGYTF.

This clone was picked up one time. The chain uses TRBV7-2 and TRBJ2-1; 11 nucleotides line up with TRBD2. CDR3 length equals 15 residues. Germline trimming cut 3 bases from V and 7 bases from J; bases unmatched to any gene: 5. Germline CDR1 and CDR2: SGHTA and FQGNSA. CDR3 loop: CASSFTSGSGNEQFF. The CDR3 DNA reads as TGTGCCAGCAGCTTCACTAGCGGGAGCGGGAATGAGCAGTTCTTC.